One T cell receptor (beta chain) is described in this entry. Its antigen remains unidentified. The sample comes from a study of vaccination effects on CD4 cells after COVID-19. Study conclusions and caveats: There was marked clonal contraction among infection- and vaccine-induced clones late after vaccination.

The germline V gene has CDR1 MNHEY and CDR2 SVGAGI. V lost 0 bases and J lost 11, with 19 bases in between. CDR3 length: 15 residues. Before sequencing took place, the ViraFEST assay used viral peptide pools to expand antigen-specific CD4+ T cells. When around ten days of culture had elapsed, CD4+ T cells were isolated. Two doses of BNT162b2 or mRNA-1273 vaccine were administered to participants. Having tested negative for nucleocapsid antibodies, the vaccine recipients showed no prior SARS-CoV-2 infection. In culture with about 10 IU/ml IL-2 and around 10 ug/ml peptides, PBMC were grown at fewer than 2.5 million per well. Researchers swapped half the medium for IL-2 medium on both days 3 and 7. Using immunoSEQ multiplex PCR, the repertoire was profiled, and TCRdb retains in-frame clones only, with some absent. Among about 46,000 clones listed, around three quarters were seen once.

The chain employs TRBV6-5 and TRBJ1-1, with D perhaps matching TRBD1 (5 bases). The receptor's source is a human donor who received a COVID-19 vaccine. The source was CD4+ T cells from PBMCs cultured with HCoV-OC43 spike peptides, collected after COVID-19 vaccination. Stated subset: HCoV-OC43 spike overlapping peptide pool stimulation. The CDR3 nucleotides read TGTGCCAGCAGTTACTCGACGGCAAGGGGCGGCAGTGCTTTCTTT. Amino acids: CASSYSTARGGSAFF.